What follows are 18 T cell receptor beta chains derived from one specimen sequenced in a study of blood T cell repertoires in COVID-19. Profiled with immunoSEQ multiplex PCR; TCRdb holds only in-frame clones, not every one. This table holds more than 60,000 clones, approximately 80% found once. Sequences were obtained from peripheral blood. The receptors stem from a man aged 50 to 60 with COVID-19, enrolled during active disease.

This rearrangement joins TRBV4-1 to TRBJ1-2; D not certain. The CDR3 is made up of 15 amino acids. Germline V lookup: CDR1 MGHRA, CDR2 YSYEKL. Trimming stripped 1 base from V and 4 bases from J, with 13 bases between. The CDR3 nucleotides read TGCGCCAGCAGCCAAGGAGCAGAGGTGCTCTATGGCTACACCTTC. Its protein product is CASSQGAEVLYGYTF.

This chain uses TRBV3-1 (or the pseudogene TRBV3-2) with TRBJ1-5; no definite D call. Trimming pared 4 bases from V and 4 bases from J, leaving 8 bases between. Germline loops: CDR1 LGHDT, CDR2 YNNKEL (reference sequence). This CDR3 contains 13 residues. CDR3 coding DNA: TGTGCCAGCAGCCTCTCGGGGAATCAGCCCCAGCATTTT. It codes for CASSLSGNQPQHF.

This chain uses TRBV30 with TRBJ1-6; D remains ambiguous. V was trimmed by 1 base and J by 7 bases, leaving 8 bases between them. CDR1 and CDR2 (germline): GTSNPN, SVGIG (reference sequence). This CDR3 spans 13 amino acids. CDR3 sequence (DNA): TGTGCCTGGAGTGCGAGGGAAAATTCACCCCTCCACTTT. Amino acids: CAWSARENSPLHF.

The gene calls are TRBV16 and TRBJ2-3; tentative D call: TRBD1 (6 bases). Germline lookup yields CDR1 KGHSY and CDR2 FQNENV. V was cut by 2 bases and J by 11 bases, with 20 bases left in between. The CDR3 contains 15 residues. The CDR3 loop reads CASSQTQGFGVLQYF. CDR3 DNA sequence: TGTGCCAGCAGCCAAACCCAGGGGTTTGGGGTCTTGCAGTATTTT.

This sequence joins TRBV6-1 and TRBJ2-1; 9 bases map to TRBD2. V was clipped by 0 bases and J by 7 bases; unmatched bases: 7. This CDR3 is built from 16 residues. Germline CDR1 MNHNS, CDR2 SASEGT. CDR3 DNA: TGTGCCAGCAGTGAAGCGGGTAGCGGGGGATGGAATGAGCAGTTCTTC. This gives the protein CASSEAGSGGWNEQFF.

This clone has only one observation. The rearrangement links TRBV5-1 to TRBJ2-7; D is possibly TRBD2 (7 bases). The CDR3 totals 13 residues. Germline CDR1 and CDR2: SGHRS and YFSETQ. V dropped 0 bases and J dropped 6 bases, with 10 bases sitting between them. The CDR3 DNA is TGCGCCAGCAGCTTGGGGGAGGGGGTCGAGCAGTACTTC. It encodes CASSLGEGVEQYF.

V gene TRBV5-4 combines with J gene TRBJ2-5; D is possibly TRBD1 (5 bases). V was cut by 4 bases and J by 5 bases, with 21 bases left in between. CDR3 length equals 16 residues. The germline gives CDR1 SGHNT, CDR2 YYREEE (reference sequence). The CDR3 DNA sequence: TGTGCCAGCAGCCAACAACCGATGGGGCGAGGCGAGACCCAGTACTTC. This codes for CASSQQPMGRGETQYF.

CDR3 residues: CASSLRGGAGGYTF. CDR3 nucleotides: TGTGCCAGCAGCCTTAGGGGGGGGGCTGGTGGCTACACCTTC. This chain connects TRBV2 to TRBJ1-2; TRBD1 might be the D (6 bases). CDR1 is SNHLY and CDR2 is FYNNEI in the germline V gene. This CDR3 has 14 residues. V lost 6 bases, J lost 7 bases, and 18 bases lay in between.

J is TRBJ2-7 and V is TRBV11-3, with D possibly being TRBD2 (6 bases). Deletions cut 5 bases from V and 0 bases from J, with 14 bases between. The CDR3 is 15 amino acids. Germline V gene sequence: CDR1 SGHNT, CDR2 YENEEA. The CDR3 loop reads CASSGAGIFSYEQYF. For the CDR3, the DNA is TGTGCCAGCAGCGGGGCGGGGATTTTCTCCTACGAGCAGTACTTC. The full variable domain, its missing parts supplied by reference TRBV11-3 and TRBJ2-7, is EAGVVQSPRYKIIEKKQPVAFWCNPISGHNTLYWYLQNLGQGPELLIRYENEEAVDDSQLPKDRFSAERLKGVDSTLKIQPAELGDSAVYLCASSGAGIFSYEQYFGPGTRLTVT.

This chain uses TRBV4-3 with TRBJ2-3; no clear D gene. Germline CDR1 is LGHNA and CDR2 is YSLEER. The CDR3 is 14 amino acids. Deletions cut 2 bases from V and 2 bases from J, with 8 bases between. The CDR3 coding sequence is TGCGCCAGCAGCCAATTGAGAGACACAGATACGCAGTATTTT. Protein sequence: CASSQLRDTDTQYF.

This clone was seen repeatedly, ten times or more. Other DNA sequences in the sample encode the same CDR3. The chain has TRBV7-9 and TRBJ1-1; a possible D gene is TRBD1 (6 bases). The length of the CDR3 is 15 residues. The germline V and J ends were trimmed by 2 bases and 1 base, with 11 bases remaining between them. Per the germline V gene, CDR1 is SEHNR and CDR2 is FQNEAQ (reference sequence). The CDR3 nucleotides are TGTGCCAGCAGCTTACGCCAGGGGAAGAACACTGAAGCTTTCTTT. It translates to CASSLRQGKNTEAFF.

The chain links TRBV5-1 to TRBJ2-5; D unresolved. This CDR3 contains 12 residues. V was clipped by 2 bases and J by 4 bases, with 6 bases between them. CDR1 is SGHRS, CDR2 YFSETQ, per germline. The CDR3 coding sequence is TGCGCCAGCAGCTTAGAACTAGAGACCCAGTACTTC. Its protein product is CASSLELETQYF.

V usage is TRBV6-1 and J usage is TRBJ1-2; D is undetermined. CDR1 is MNHNS, CDR2 SASEGT, per germline. This CDR3 is 17 amino acids long. V was shortened by 2 bases and J by 5 bases, with 21 bases between the two germline ends. The CDR3 bases are TGTGCCAGCAGTGAAATGGGTAGGAAGGCGGGGAGGTATGGCTACACCTTC. It yields the protein CASSEMGRKAGRYGYTF.

The CDR3: CASSWRGQSNQPQHF. CDR3 nucleotides: TGTGCCAGCAGCTGGCGGGGGCAGAGCAATCAGCCCCAGCATTTT. This sequence joins TRBV5-6 and TRBJ1-5, with D tentatively TRBD1 (6 bases). This CDR3 contains 15 residues. The ends were cut back, 3 bases at V and 1 base at J, with 11 bases in the middle. CDR1 is SGHDT, CDR2 YYEEEE, per germline.

As DNA, the CDR3 is TGTGCCTGGGACCTTTTGCGGGGTCCTTACAATGAGCAGTTCTTC. Its protein is CAWDLLRGPYNEQFF. The V gene is TRBV30, the J gene TRBJ2-1, with a weak D call TRBD2 (6 bases). V gave up 5 bases and J gave up 4 bases, with 18 bases separating them. Germline CDR1 reads GTSNPN; CDR2 reads SVGIG (reference sequence). This CDR3 region has 15 residues. Supplemented by reference TRBV30 and TRBJ2-1, the full variable domain reads SQTIHQWPATLVQPVGSPLSLECTVEGTSNPNLYWYRQAAGRGLQLLFYSVGIGQISSEVPQNLSASRPQDRQFILSSKKLLLSDSGFYLCAWDLLRGPYNEQFFGPGTRLTVL.

V is TRBV29-1 and J is TRBJ2-5, with D possibly matching TRBD2 (6 bases). The length of the CDR3 is 14 residues. The ends were cut back, 4 bases at V and 4 bases at J, with 16 bases in the middle. Germline CDR1 reads SQVTM; CDR2 reads ANQGSEA. CDR3 bases: TGCAGCGTTGCCGGGGGAGCCCTCACAGAGACCCAGTACTTC. Its protein product is CSVAGGALTETQYF.

This clone was found once. The gene calls are TRBV19 and TRBJ2-3; D remains ambiguous. V gave up 1 base and J gave up 2 bases, with 13 bases separating them. CDR1 and CDR2 (germline): LNHDA, SQIVND (reference sequence). There are 16 residues in the CDR3. CDR3 loop: CASSIVSGVDTDTQYF. CDR3 bases: TGTGCCAGTAGTATAGTTTCGGGTGTAGACACAGATACGCAGTATTTT.

V usage is TRBV18 and J usage is TRBJ2-1; 7 nucleotides agree with TRBD2. The CDR3 runs to 14 residues. Germline V CDR1 and CDR2: KGHSH, LQKENI. The junction had 7 bases not matched to a gene; V was cut back by 3 bases and J by 8 bases. CDR3 DNA: TGTGCCAGCTCACCCCCGGGGGGAAGGTATGAGCAGTTCTTC. It specifies CASSPPGGRYEQFF.